One sample yielded the 28 T cell receptor beta chains listed below, sequenced in a study of T cell responses to AZD1222 COVID-19 vaccine. Generated by immunoSEQ multiplex PCR, the TCRdb table keeps only in-frame clones and is missing some. The table has 150,000 or so clones, roughly 88% seen once. This specimen consisted of peripheral blood, obtained on day 0 of MenACWY control vaccination. The receptors were sampled from an adult in good health.

This chain joins TRBV7-2 and TRBJ2-2; maybe TRBD2 (5 bases). The germline V and J ends were trimmed by 3 bases and 4 bases, with 12 bases remaining between them. The CDR3 runs 15 residues. Germline V gives CDR1 SGHTA, CDR2 FQGNSA. For the CDR3, the DNA is TGTGCCAGCAGCTTTCCTAGCTCAGGCACCGGGGAGCTGTTTTTT. Amino acid sequence: CASSFPSSGTGELFF.

This clone was found once. This chain links TRBV11-2 with TRBJ1-6, with D uncertain. From germline, CDR1 is SGHAT and CDR2 FQNNGV. This CDR3 contains 13 residues. Trimming removed 2 bases at V and 8 bases at J, with 7 bases between. Here the CDR3 DNA reads TGTGCCAGCAGCTTATCTGCATATTCACCCCTCCACTTT. It specifies CASSLSAYSPLHF.

This chain joins TRBV7-8 and TRBJ2-2; no clear D gene. V was trimmed by 3 bases and J by 3 bases, leaving 11 bases between them. The CDR3 consists of 15 residues. Per germline, CDR1 SGHVS and CDR2 FQNEAQ. The DNA of the CDR3 is TGTGCCAGCAGCTTTGACGGGTTGGACACCGGGGAGCTGTTTTTT. It is translated as CASSFDGLDTGELFF.

This clone was seen a handful of times. This chain connects TRBV7-8 to TRBJ1-5; maybe TRBD1 (5 bases). V lost 4 bases and J 3 bases, leaving 22 bases between the germline ends. The CDR3 is 18 residues long. Germline CDR1 SGHVS, CDR2 FQNEAQ. In DNA, the CDR3 is TGTGCCAGCAGCTACTCCGGGGCAGGGAGGATGTTCAATCAGCCCCAGCATTTT. Its translation: CASSYSGAGRMFNQPQHF.

CDR3 DNA sequence: TGTGCCAGCAGTTACGCAGGGGCCGGAGAGCAGTTCTTC. It is translated as CASSYAGAGEQFF. The V and J genes are TRBV6-6 and TRBJ2-1; D is perhaps TRBD1 (6 bases). Germline V lookup: CDR1 MNHNY, CDR2 SVGAGI (reference sequence). The CDR3 covers 13 residues. The V end was cut by 2 bases, the J end by 10 bases, with 12 bases between.

The chain links TRBV7-8 to TRBJ1-3; D is ambiguous. The germline CDR1 and CDR2 sequences are SGHVS and FQNEAQ. Deletions cut 5 bases from V and 2 bases from J, with 7 bases between. The CDR3 consists of 13 residues. The CDR3 region has the DNA TGTGCCAGCAGCCTTATGGCTGGAAACACCATATATTTT. Translation: CASSLMAGNTIYF.

V and J are TRBV5-1 and TRBJ1-3; D is perhaps TRBD1 (5 bases). V shed 0 bases and J shed 0 bases, with 10 bases lying between them. The CDR3 contains 16 residues. CDR1 and CDR2 from the germline V gene are SGHRS and YFSETQ. The CDR3 loop reads CASSLAGAISGNTIYF. The CDR3 DNA is TGCGCCAGCAGCTTGGCCGGGGCGATCTCTGGAAACACCATATATTTT.

The V gene is TRBV10-3, the J gene TRBJ1-2; unclear D gene. The V end was cut by 3 bases, the J end by 4 bases, with 9 bases between. Germline V CDR1 and CDR2: ENHRY, SYGVKD. The CDR3 contains 13 residues. The CDR3 region is CAISDGRSYGYTF. CDR3 nucleotide sequence: TGTGCCATCAGTGATGGACGCAGCTATGGCTACACCTTC.

V gene TRBV28 combines with J gene TRBJ2-7, with D tentatively TRBD1 (5 bases). The V end lost 2 bases, the J end lost 2 bases, and 16 bases lay between the germline ends. The CDR3 extends over 16 amino acids. Germline CDR1 MDHEN, CDR2 SYDVKM. The CDR3 DNA sequence: TGTGCCAGCAGTTTAAACACAAGGGGAAGGCCCTACGAGCAGTACTTC. This sequence encodes CASSLNTRGRPYEQYF.

V usage is TRBV30 and J usage is TRBJ1-6, with a weak D call TRBD1 (5 bases). The V and J ends lost 5 bases and 0 bases respectively, with 14 bases between them. There are 16 residues in the CDR3. In germline, CDR1 is GTSNPN, CDR2 SVGIG (reference sequence). The CDR3 region is CAWAGYGSSYNSPLHF. DNA of the CDR3: TGTGCCTGGGCAGGGTATGGGAGCTCCTATAATTCACCCCTCCACTTT.

The V call is TRBV24-1, the J call TRBJ1-2; unclear D gene. V lost 2 bases, J lost 8 bases, and 8 bases lay in between. This CDR3 spans 12 amino acids. Germline V CDR1 and CDR2: KGHDR, SFDVKD. CDR3 DNA: TGTGCCACCAGTGATTCCTGGAGAGGCTACACCTTC. Its protein is CATSDSWRGYTF.

This clone was seen a handful of times. V is TRBV4-3 and J is TRBJ2-2; no definite D call. Trimming took off 0 bases at V and 9 bases at J, with 5 bases between the two ends. CDR3 length: 12 amino acids. The germline V gene has CDR1 LGHNA and CDR2 YSLEER. The CDR3 protein is CASSQDPRELFF. The CDR3 DNA sequence: TGCGCCAGCAGCCAAGACCCCAGGGAGCTGTTTTTT.

This chain uses TRBV5-1 with TRBJ2-1, with D unresolved. V lost 6 bases and J 13 bases, leaving 23 bases between the germline ends. CDR3 length equals 14 residues. Germline V gene lookup returns CDR1 SGHRS and CDR2 YFSETQ. For the CDR3, the DNA is TGCGCCAGCAACGTTGGGCTGGTGGGTTCTCTTCAGTTCTTC. Protein: CASNVGLVGSLQFF. Filled out from reference TRBV5-1 and TRBJ2-1, the complete variable domain reads KAGVTQTPRYLIKTRGQQVTLSCSPISGHRSVSWYQQTPGQGLQFLFEYFSETQRNKGNFPGRFSGRQFSNSRSEMNVSTLELGDSALYLCASNVGLVGSLQFFGPGTRLTVL.

The chain is built from TRBV30 and TRBJ1-2, with D tentatively TRBD1 (5 bases). CDR3 length: 13 amino acids. The V and J ends lost 4 bases and 4 bases respectively, with 13 bases between them. The germline V gene encodes CDR1 GTSNPN and CDR2 SVGIG (reference sequence). The CDR3 region is CAWNHGGGYGYTF. In DNA, the CDR3 is TGTGCCTGGAACCACGGGGGGGGCTATGGCTACACCTTC.

The chain links TRBV3-1 (or the pseudogene TRBV3-2) to TRBJ1-3; D may be TRBD1 (5 bases). Between the trimmed V and J ends, which lost 4 bases and 0 bases, there was a span of 13 bases. The CDR3 has 16 residues. Germline V CDR1 and CDR2: LGHDT, YNNKEL (reference sequence). The CDR3 nucleotides are TGTGCCAGCAGCCCCAGACAGCCACCCTCTGGAAACACCATATATTTT. Translated: CASSPRQPPSGNTIYF.

The chain couples TRBV19 to TRBJ1-5; the D gene is possibly TRBD1 (5 bases). CDR3 length: 13 residues. Trimming left V 1 base short and J 5 bases short, with 6 bases between. The V gene's germline CDR1 is LNHDA and CDR2 SQIVND (reference sequence). The CDR3 DNA sequence: TGTGCCAGTAGTATAGGCAGGGATCAGCCCCAGCATTTT. The encoded protein is CASSIGRDQPQHF. Filled out from reference TRBV19 and TRBJ1-5, the complete variable domain reads DGGITQSPKYLFRKEGQNVTLSCEQNLNHDAMYWYRQDPGQGLRLIYYSQIVNDFQKGDIAEGYSVSREKKESFPLTVTSAQKNPTAFYLCASSIGRDQPQHFGDGTRLSIL.

A single count supports this clone. This chain joins TRBV7-8 and TRBJ1-2; D gene uncertain. CDR1 is SGHVS, CDR2 FQNEAQ, per germline. The CDR3 contains 13 residues. The V and J ends lost 1 base and 4 bases respectively, with 7 bases between them. The CDR3 loop is CASSLDRTYGYTF. CDR3 DNA: TGTGCCAGCAGCTTAGACCGGACCTATGGCTACACCTTC.

The CDR3 coding sequence is TGTGCCAGCAGCTTGGCCGGGACTAGCGGGTATTACAATGAGCAGTTCTTC. Encoded protein: CASSLAGTSGYYNEQFF. The V call is TRBV5-5, the J call TRBJ2-1; 12 nucleotides match TRBD2. With 0 bases clipped from V and 4 bases from J, the junction kept 5 bases outside the gene matches. Germline V gene sequence: CDR1 SGHKS, CDR2 YYEKEE (reference sequence). The CDR3 has 17 amino acids.

The V and J genes are TRBV9 and TRBJ1-1; unclear D gene. V lost 0 bases, J lost 7 bases, and 16 bases lay in between. The CDR3 length is 15 residues. Looked up from germline, CDR1 is SGDLS and CDR2 is YYNGEE. As DNA, the CDR3 is TGTGCCAGCAGCGTAGGGTTGGAGAGGGAGGATGAAGCTTTCTTT. The encoded protein is CASSVGLEREDEAFF.

This chain connects TRBV6-2 or TRBV6-3 to TRBJ1-2; perhaps TRBD1 as D (6 bases). Germline lookup yields CDR1 MNHEY and CDR2 SVGEGT. The V and J ends lost 5 bases and 6 bases respectively, with 16 bases between them. The CDR3 is 14 residues long. In DNA form, the CDR3 reads TGTGCCAGCAGTCACCGGACAGATCATGATGGCTACACCTTC. Translating it yields CASSHRTDHDGYTF.

In this sample, this clone turned up once. The rearrangement links TRBV30 to TRBJ1-1; the D is unclear. CDR1 is GTSNPN and CDR2 is SVGIG in the germline V gene (reference sequence). Trimming shortened V by 1 base and J by 1 base, and 16 bases separated the two germline ends. CDR3 length: 16 residues. Written as DNA, the CDR3 is TGTGCCTGGAGTGCGGGAAGGCTTGGCGGGAACACTGAAGCTTTCTTT. Its translation is CAWSAGRLGGNTEAFF.

The chain uses TRBV28 and TRBJ1-1; D unresolved. The germline V and J ends were trimmed by 4 bases and 5 bases, with 8 bases remaining between them. CDR1 is MDHEN and CDR2 is SYDVKM in the germline V gene. The CDR3 runs 12 residues. The CDR3 here is CASSSFGTEAFF. CDR3 DNA: TGTGCCAGCAGTTCTTTTGGGACTGAAGCTTTCTTT. The complete variable domain, with remaining parts taken from reference TRBV28 and TRBJ1-1, reads DVKVTQSSRYLVKRTGEKVFLECVQDMDHENMFWYRQDPGLGLRLIYFSYDVKMKEKGDIPEGYSVSREKKERFSLILESASTNQTSMYLCASSSFGTEAFFGQGTRLTVV.

This clone came up a few times. The chain recombines TRBV7-9 with TRBJ1-2; 7 nucleotides agree with TRBD1. Per the germline V gene, CDR1 is SEHNR and CDR2 is FQNEAQ (reference sequence). The CDR3 runs 15 residues. V lost 1 base to trimming and J lost 8 bases; unmatched junction nucleotides: 10. CDR3 DNA sequence: TGTGCCAGCAGCTTAGGATCCCGGGACAGAGGGGGCTACACCTTC. It yields the protein CASSLGSRDRGGYTF.

This CDR3 reads CASRRQGVKTEAFF. CDR3 bases: TGTGCCAGCAGAAGACAGGGGGTAAAGACTGAAGCTTTCTTT. The chain carries TRBV27 and TRBJ1-1, with 9 bases fitting TRBD1. CDR1 MNHEY and CDR2 SMNVEV come from the germline V gene (reference sequence). V trimming: 6 bases; J trimming: 5 bases; junction bases outside the gene matches: 7. The CDR3 loop spans 14 amino acids.

The rearrangement joins TRBV25-1 to TRBJ1-6; D is uncertain. Trimming pared 8 bases from V and 6 bases from J, leaving 11 bases between. The CDR3 is 13 residues long. CDR1 MGHDK and CDR2 SYGVNS come from the germline V gene. The CDR3 loop reads CASCAVGNSPLHF. CDR3 DNA: TGTGCCAGCTGCGCAGTGGGTAATTCACCCCTCCACTTT.

The genes are TRBV11-1 and TRBJ1-1; no clear D gene. The CDR3 sequence is 14 residues long. Trimming removed 5 bases from V and 1 base from J, with 11 bases in between. Germline CDR1 and CDR2: SGHAT and FQDESV (reference sequence). This chain's CDR3 is CASSPRAGNTEAFF. CDR3 nucleotide sequence: TGTGCCAGCAGCCCTCGGGCAGGGAACACTGAAGCTTTCTTT.

The V gene is TRBV2, the J gene TRBJ1-1; 9 nucleotides match TRBD1. Germline trimming cut 3 bases from V and 3 bases from J; bases unmatched to any gene: 2. CDR3 length: 14 residues. Germline CDR1 reads SNHLY; CDR2 reads FYNNEI. As DNA, the CDR3 is TGTGCCAGCAGTGAGAGGACAGGGGACACTGAAGCTTTCTTT. Translation gives CASSERTGDTEAFF.

The chain employs TRBV7-2 and TRBJ1-6; D remains ambiguous. The CDR3 is made up of 14 amino acids. Between the trimmed V and J ends, which lost 4 bases and 8 bases, there was a span of 12 bases. Germline assignment: CDR1 SGHTA and CDR2 FQGNSA. CDR3 nucleotide sequence: TGTGCCAGCAGCTCGCTGGGGAGTCATTCACCCCTCCACTTT. Protein product: CASSSLGSHSPLHF.